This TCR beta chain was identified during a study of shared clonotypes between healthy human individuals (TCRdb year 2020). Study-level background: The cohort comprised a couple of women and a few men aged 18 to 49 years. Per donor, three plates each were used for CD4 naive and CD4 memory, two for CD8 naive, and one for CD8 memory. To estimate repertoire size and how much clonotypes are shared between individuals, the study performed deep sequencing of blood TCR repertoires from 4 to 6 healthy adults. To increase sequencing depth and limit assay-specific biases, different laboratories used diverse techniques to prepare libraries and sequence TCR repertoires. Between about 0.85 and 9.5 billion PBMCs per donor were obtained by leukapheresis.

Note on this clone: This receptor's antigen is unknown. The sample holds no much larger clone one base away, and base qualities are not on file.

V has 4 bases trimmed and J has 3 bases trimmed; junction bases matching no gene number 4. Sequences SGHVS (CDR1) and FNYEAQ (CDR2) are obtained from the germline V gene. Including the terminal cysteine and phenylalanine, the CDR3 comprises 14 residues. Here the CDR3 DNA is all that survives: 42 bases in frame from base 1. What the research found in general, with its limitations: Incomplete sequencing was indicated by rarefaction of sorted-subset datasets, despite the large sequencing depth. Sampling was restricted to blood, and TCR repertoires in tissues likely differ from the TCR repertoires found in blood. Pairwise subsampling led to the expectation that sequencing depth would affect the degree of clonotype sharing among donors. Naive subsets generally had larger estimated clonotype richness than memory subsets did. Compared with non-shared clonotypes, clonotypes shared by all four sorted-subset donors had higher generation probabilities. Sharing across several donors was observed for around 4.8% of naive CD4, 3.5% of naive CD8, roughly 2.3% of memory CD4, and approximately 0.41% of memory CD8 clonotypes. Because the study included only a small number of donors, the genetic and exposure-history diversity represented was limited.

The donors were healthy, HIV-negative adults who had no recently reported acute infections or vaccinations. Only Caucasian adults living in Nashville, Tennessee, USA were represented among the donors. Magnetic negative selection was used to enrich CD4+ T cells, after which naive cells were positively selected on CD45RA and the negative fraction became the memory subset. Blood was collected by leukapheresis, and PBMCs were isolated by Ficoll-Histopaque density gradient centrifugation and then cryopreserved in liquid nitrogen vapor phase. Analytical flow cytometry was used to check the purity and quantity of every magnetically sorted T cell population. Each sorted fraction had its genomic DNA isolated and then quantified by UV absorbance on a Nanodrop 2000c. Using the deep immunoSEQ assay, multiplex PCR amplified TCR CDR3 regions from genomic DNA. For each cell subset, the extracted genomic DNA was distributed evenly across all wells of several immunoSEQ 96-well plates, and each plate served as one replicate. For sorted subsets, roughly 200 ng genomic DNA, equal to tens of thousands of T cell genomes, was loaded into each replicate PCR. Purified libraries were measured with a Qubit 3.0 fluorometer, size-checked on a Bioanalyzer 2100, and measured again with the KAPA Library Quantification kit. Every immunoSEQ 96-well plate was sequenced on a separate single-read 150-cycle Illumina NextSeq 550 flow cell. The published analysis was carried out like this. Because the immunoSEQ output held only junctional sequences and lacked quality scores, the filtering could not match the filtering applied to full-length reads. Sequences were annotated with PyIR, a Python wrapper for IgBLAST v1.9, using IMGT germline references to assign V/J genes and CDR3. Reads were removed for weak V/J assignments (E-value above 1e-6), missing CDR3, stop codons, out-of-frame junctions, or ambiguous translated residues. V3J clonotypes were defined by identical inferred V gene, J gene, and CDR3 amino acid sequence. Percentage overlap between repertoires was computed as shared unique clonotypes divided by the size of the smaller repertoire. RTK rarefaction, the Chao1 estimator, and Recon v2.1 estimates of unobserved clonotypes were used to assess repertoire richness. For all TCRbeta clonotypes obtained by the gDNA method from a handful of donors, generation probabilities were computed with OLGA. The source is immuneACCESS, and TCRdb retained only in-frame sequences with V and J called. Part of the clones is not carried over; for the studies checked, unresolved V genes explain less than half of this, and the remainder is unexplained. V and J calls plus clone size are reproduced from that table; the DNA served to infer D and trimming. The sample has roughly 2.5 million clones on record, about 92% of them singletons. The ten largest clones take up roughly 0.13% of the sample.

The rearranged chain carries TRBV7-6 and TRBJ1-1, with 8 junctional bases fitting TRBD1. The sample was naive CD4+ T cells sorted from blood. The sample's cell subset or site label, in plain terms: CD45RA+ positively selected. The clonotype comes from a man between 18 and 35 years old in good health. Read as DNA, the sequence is TGTGCCAGCAGCTCGGGACAGGCTTACACTGAAGCTTTCTTT. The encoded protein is CASSSGQAYTEAFF.